One sample yielded the 17 T cell receptor beta chains listed below, sequenced in a study of shared clonotypes between healthy human individuals. Generated by immunoSEQ multiplex PCR, the TCRdb table keeps only in-frame clones and is missing some. This table holds about 2.2 million clones, 85% to 95% found once. The naive CD8 subset, CD45RO-negative cells positively selected for CCR7, excluded terminally differentiated effector memory CD45RA+ cells. The sample comprised naive CD8+ T cells from PBMCs. These receptors were collected from a young man in good health. Some clones in this sample may be carry-over from other donors' samples.

V usage is TRBV4-1 and J usage is TRBJ1-4; possibly TRBD1 for D (5 bases). Germline-derived CDR1 and CDR2 are MGHRA and YSYEKL. The CDR3 totals 14 residues. Trimming shortened V by 5 bases and J by 8 bases, and 15 bases separated the two germline ends. Written as DNA, the CDR3 is TGCGCCAGCAGCGCGGGGGAATGGGGAGAAAAACTGTTTTTT. Protein: CASSAGEWGEKLFF.

This chain joins TRBV11-1 and TRBJ2-1; the D is unclear. Germline CDR1 is SGHAT and CDR2 is FQDESV (reference sequence). Trimming removed 3 bases from V and 10 bases from J, with 10 bases in between. The CDR3 runs to 12 residues. In DNA, the CDR3 is TGTGCCAGCAGCTTGACCCAGGACGAGCAGTTCTTC. Its translation: CASSLTQDEQFF.

The rearrangement uses TRBV9 and TRBJ1-1; 7 bases map to TRBD1. The CDR3 extends over 15 amino acids. V shed 3 bases, J shed 3 bases, and the junction held 8 bases outside the gene matches. Germline values: CDR1 SGDLS, CDR2 YYNGEE. The CDR3: CASSGIDRADTEAFF. In nucleotides, the CDR3 is TGTGCCAGCAGCGGGATTGACAGGGCGGACACTGAAGCTTTCTTT.

This chain joins TRBV9 and TRBJ2-1; a weak D match, TRBD1 (5 bases). Germline-derived CDR1 and CDR2 are SGDLS and YYNGEE. The CDR3 covers 14 residues. Deletions cut 4 bases from V and 6 bases from J, with 14 bases between. The CDR3 DNA reads as TGTGCCAGCAGCATGCAGGGAATCGGCAATGAGCAGTTCTTC. Translating it yields CASSMQGIGNEQFF.

The gene calls are TRBV29-1 and TRBJ2-7, with 13 bases fitting TRBD2. Germline CDR1 is SQVTM and CDR2 is ANQGSEA. CDR3 length: 15 amino acids. J lost 2 bases, V lost 1 base, and 2 bases had no gene match. The CDR3: CSVEGTSGSPYEQYF. As DNA, the CDR3 is TGCAGCGTTGAAGGGACTAGCGGGAGTCCCTACGAGCAGTACTTC.

The rearrangement links TRBV5-1 to TRBJ1-2; tentative D call: TRBD1 (5 bases). The germline V gene has CDR1 SGHRS and CDR2 YFSETQ. V lost 4 bases and J 6 bases, leaving 16 bases between the germline ends. This CDR3 contains 14 residues. The CDR3 loop reads CASSGGVEGNGYTF. CDR3 nucleotide sequence: TGCGCCAGCAGCGGTGGAGTCGAGGGGAATGGCTACACCTTC.

The chain couples TRBV11-1 to TRBJ2-2; 9 bases are shared with TRBD2. The junction had 7 bases not matched to a gene; V was cut back by 6 bases and J by 5 bases. Per germline, CDR1 SGHAT and CDR2 FQDESV (reference sequence). The CDR3 has 15 amino acids. The CDR3 here is CASSLISGRTGELFF. The CDR3 coding sequence is TGTGCCAGCAGTCTTATTAGCGGGAGAACCGGGGAGCTGTTTTTT.

The V and J genes are TRBV23-1 and TRBJ1-5; 8 nucleotides align to TRBD1. TRBV23-1 is labeled an ORF, and its function is uncertain. V trimming: 0 bases; J trimming: 5 bases; junction bases outside the gene matches: 12. The CDR3 length is 18 residues. CDR3 in DNA: TGCGCCAGCAGTCAATCCCGGACAGGGCGGGGTATTGATCAGCCCCAGCATTTT. Encoded protein: CASSQSRTGRGIDQPQHF.

The J gene is TRBJ1-5, the V gene TRBV19; TRBD1 agrees at 8 bases. The V gene's germline CDR1 is LNHDA and CDR2 SQIVND (reference sequence). With V trimmed by 4 bases and J by 3 bases, 8 bases remained unmatched. CDR3 length: 16 amino acids. CDR3 DNA sequence: TGTGCCAGTAGTACGGGACCGGGACAGGTCAATCAGCCCCAGCATTTT. Translating gives CASSTGPGQVNQPQHF.

The chain couples TRBV4-1 to TRBJ2-7; D is tentatively TRBD1 or TRBD2 (5 bases each). Germline-derived CDR1 and CDR2 are MGHRA and YSYEKL. Trimming cost V 5 bases and J 1 base, with 9 bases left between them. The CDR3 consists of 13 residues. CDR3 bases: TGCGCCAGCAGCTCCAGGGAGTCCTACGAGCAGTACTTC. The encoded protein is CASSSRESYEQYF.

This chain uses TRBV19 with TRBJ1-1; possible D gene TRBD1, 6 bases. CDR1 and CDR2 (germline): LNHDA, SQIVND (reference sequence). There are 13 residues in the CDR3. Trimming left V 5 bases short and J 4 bases short, with 11 bases between. The CDR3 protein is CASSEGVLTEAFF. CDR3 nucleotide sequence: TGTGCCAGTAGTGAGGGGGTACTCACTGAAGCTTTCTTT.

The chain couples TRBV6-1 to TRBJ1-2, with D unresolved. The CDR3 has 13 residues. Germline assignment: CDR1 MNHNS and CDR2 SASEGT. V was pared by 3 bases and J by 9 bases, with 14 bases between. The CDR3 DNA is TGTGCCAGCAGTGACTCGGCCCGCGAAAGCTACACCTTC. Amino acids: CASSDSARESYTF.

The chain links TRBV29-1 to TRBJ2-7; 7 bases are a match to TRBD1. V lost 6 bases and J lost 1; bases outside the gene matches: 9. Germline-derived CDR1 and CDR2 are SQVTM and ANQGSEA. CDR3 length: 14 amino acids. CDR3 bases: TGCAGCGTCTCGGTTGACAGGGTATCCTACGAGCAGTACTTC. Protein: CSVSVDRVSYEQYF.

This chain uses TRBV30 with TRBJ1-1; the D gene is possibly TRBD1 (6 bases). V was trimmed by 4 bases and J by 5 bases, leaving 11 bases between them. This CDR3 has 12 amino acids. Germline V CDR1 and CDR2: GTSNPN, SVGIG (reference sequence). The CDR3 DNA is TGTGCCTGGACAGGGACAAGGACTGAAGCTTTCTTT. It is translated as CAWTGTRTEAFF.

The chain recombines TRBV4-1 with TRBJ2-1; D is unresolved. The CDR3 has 17 amino acids. CDR1 MGHRA and CDR2 YSYEKL come from the germline V gene. Between the trimmed V and J ends, which lost 1 base and 1 base, there was a span of 14 bases. The CDR3 sequence is CASSQVVVSSSYNEQFF. The CDR3 DNA reads TGCGCCAGCAGCCAAGTCGTAGTGTCATCGTCCTACAATGAGCAGTTCTTC.

The gene calls are TRBV4-1 and TRBJ1-1; 7 nucleotides agree with TRBD1. Germline lookup yields CDR1 MGHRA and CDR2 YSYEKL. The CDR3 is 14 amino acids. V dropped 5 bases and J dropped 1; count of bases not matched to a gene: 4. CDR3 sequence reads: CASSIRTGNTEAFF. DNA for the CDR3: TGCGCCAGCAGCATCCGGACAGGGAACACTGAAGCTTTCTTT.

This chain uses TRBV6-1 with TRBJ2-5, with D perhaps TRBD1 (5 bases). The CDR3 extends over 14 amino acids. Trimming left V 6 bases short and J 5 bases short, with 16 bases between. CDR1 is MNHNS and CDR2 is SASEGT in the germline V gene. The CDR3 loop is CASRQTWGDETQYF. CDR3 coding DNA: TGTGCCAGCAGGCAGACCTGGGGCGATGAGACCCAGTACTTC.